This T cell receptor (beta chain) was obtained from a study of blood T cell repertoires in COVID-19. For the study at large: COVID-19 samples collected from the United States, Italy and Spain covered acute and convalescent phases.

The authors' processing: Cell counts per sample came from amplifying reference gene primers. Sequencing was performed with immunoSEQ multiplex PCR; in TCRdb, only in-frame clones are kept and a portion is missing. V, J and clone size derive from that table, while D and trimming were established from the DNA sequence. This sample has about 280,000 clones, with 70% to 90% found just once. Cohort placement rested on clinical history that participants reported themselves. Trimming removed 1 base at V and 7 bases at J, with 11 bases between. In germline, CDR1 is SGHRS, CDR2 YFSETQ. This CDR3 region has 13 residues.

The receptor comes from a woman aged 30 to 39 who had recovered from COVID-19. The chain carries TRBV5-1 and TRBJ1-1; D unresolved. Sequencing input: PBMCs or T cells enriched from blood (not recorded which). Here the CDR3 DNA reads TGCGCCAGCAGCTTGCTAGGTCCACTTGAAGCTTTCTTT. Protein product: CASSLLGPLEAFF.